This TCR beta chain was recorded in a study of shared clonotypes between healthy human individuals. Assay: immunoSEQ multiplex PCR; the TCRdb copy retains only in-frame clones and omits some. This sample has 85,000 to 100,000 clones; 68% occur once, and the top ten carry about half. Germline V gene lookup returns CDR1 SQVTM and CDR2 ANQGSEA. The CDR3 is made up of 14 amino acids. V lost 4 bases and J lost 2; bases outside the gene matches: 5. Caucasian adults residing in Nashville, Tennessee made up all the donors. CD45RO+ cells were combined with CCR7-negative CD45RA+ TemRA cells to form CD8 memory. To note about this clone: Its antigen is still unknown.

Study-level points and caveats: Generation of non-shared clonotypes was less probable than generation of clonotypes shared by all four donors.

The V and J genes are TRBV29-1 and TRBJ2-1; 7 nucleotides agree with TRBD2. The TCR sequence derives from a man aged 30-40 years in good health. The sample was memory CD8+ T cells sorted from blood. Subset in this sample: CD45RO+ cells pooled with CCR7-negative TemRA cells. CDR3 bases: TGCAGCGTTGCGGCGGGAGCGGCCTACAATGAGCAGTTCTTC. Its translation: CSVAAGAAYNEQFF.